This TCR beta chain was captured by sequencing in a study of blood T cell repertoires in COVID-19 (dated by TCRdb to about 2020). About the full investigation: The collaborator samples originated in the United States, Italy and Spain and spanned the acute and convalescent phases of COVID-19. The sample metadata nearly always contained a de-identified subject ID, COVID-19 status, age in years and sex. The prospective study material was composed of cDNA or gDNA derived from T cells, B-cell-depleted T cells, or PBMCs. The dataset comprised deeply sampled blood TCRbeta repertoires from subjects exposed to, actively infected with, or recovered from COVID-19. Where available, HLA class I and class II types were obtained from metadata supplied by the sample provider rather than from assay-based typing. The repertoires were released in a freely available public database meant as a resource for research on the immune response to SARS-CoV-2. The samples were drawn from the first 160 participants of the ongoing ImmuneRACE study and from 950 to 1,500 subjects provided by 6 global collaborators.

TCRbeta CDR3 regions were amplified from genomic DNA by means of the immunoSEQ Assay, a bias-controlled multiplex PCR. The source study handled its data this way. Within the assay, amplification of reference gene primers was used to estimate how many nucleated cells each sample contained. Sequence reads were collapsed and filtered to measure the absolute abundance of every unique TCRbeta CDR3 rearrangement. For each sample, productive Simpson clonality was calculated as the square root of Simpson's diversity index over productive rearrangements. TCRdb re-hosts the immuneACCESS table, in-frame sequences only. Its copies lack some clones; in the studies checked, an unresolved V gene accounts for under half of them, and the cause for the rest is not known. The V and J calls and clone size are taken from that table; D and trimming were inferred from the DNA. This sample gives some 340,000 clones in total; over 80% of them show up just once. About 4.9% of the sample comes from the top ten.

Looking up the germline V gene yields CDR1 SGHTA and CDR2 FQGNSA. V loses 1 base, J loses 3 bases, and the germline ends lie 7 bases apart. The CDR3 covers 13 residues, taking in both the cysteine and the phenylalanine. Just CDR3 DNA is preserved here, 39 bases in frame from base 1. In the prospective study, participants were roughly 18 to 89 years old, resided in fewer than 25 geographic areas of the United States, and were enrolled through a virtual design. In the prospective study, participants were assigned to cohorts based on the clinical history participants reported in a screening survey and a study questionnaire. Recovered participants in ImmuneRACE Cohort 3 were defined by two consecutive negative NP/OP PCR tests, clearance by a healthcare professional, or resolution of symptoms. Each participant in the prospective study had whole blood, serum and a nasopharyngeal or oropharyngeal swab collected by mobile phlebotomists. Over an approximately two-month period, participants in the prospective study had the option of providing additional blood draws and questionnaires. Blood samples from the prospective study were shipped frozen or at room temperature prior to DNA extraction.

What the authors observed across the whole study: How much clinical and demographic metadata was included differed by source and by participant, and the metadata was provided uncurated.

Notes on this clone: No antigen is known for it. No qualities accompany the bases; no much larger clone lies one base away. Other nucleotide sequences in the sample specify the same CDR3.

Sequenced: PBMCs or T cells enriched from blood (not recorded which). The chain links TRBV7-2 with TRBJ2-7; a tentative D match to TRBD2 spans 5 bases. The clonotype comes from a woman aged 45-65 years who had recovered from COVID-19. Here is the DNA: TGTGCCAGCAGCTTAGGCCGGGACTACGAGCAGTACTTC. Its coded protein is CASSLGRDYEQYF.